The 32 T cell receptor beta chains reported below all come from one sample, sequenced in a study of T-cell memory formation after mild COVID-19. Each CDR3 protein gets one entry after TCRdb re-called the 5' RACE reads with MiXCR. In the table there are hundreds of thousands of distinct CDR3 sequences, 16% of which are singletons. Source material: PBMCs or a T cell subset sorted from them (not recorded which). The source of these receptors is a man younger than 35 who had mild COVID-19 (a few samples of this study predate the infection). Cell type and time point are not known.

The chain uses TRBV5-5 and TRBJ1-6; no definite D call. Trimming stripped 0 bases from V and 7 bases from J, with 14 bases between. This CDR3 has 16 amino acids. Germline CDR1 reads SGHKS; CDR2 reads YYEKEE (reference sequence). The CDR3 here is CASSLVGVTFNSPLHF. The CDR3 DNA follows: TGTGCCAGCAGCTTGGTTGGGGTCACGTTCAATTCACCCCTCCACTTT.

This clonotype has just a few counts. The rearrangement links TRBV6-5 to TRBJ2-5; TRBD1 aligns across 9 bases. CDR1 is MNHEY, CDR2 SVGAGI, per germline. V lost 9 bases to trimming and J lost 1 base; unmatched junction nucleotides: 6. CDR3 length: 14 residues. Here the CDR3 reads CASGQGQGQETQYF. The CDR3 region has the DNA TGTGCCAGTGGGCAGGGACAGGGCCAAGAGACCCAGTACTTC.

Many counts were recorded for this clonotype. This chain connects TRBV27 to TRBJ2-1, with D possibly TRBD1 on 6 matching bases. In germline, CDR1 is MNHEY, CDR2 SMNVEV (reference sequence). CDR3 length: 14 residues. V lost 5 bases and J 0 bases, leaving 8 bases between the germline ends. CDR3 DNA sequence: TGTGCCAGCAGTGAGGACAGCTCCTACAATGAGCAGTTCTTC. This sequence encodes CASSEDSSYNEQFF.

The sample holds many counts of this clonotype. This chain connects TRBV4-3 to TRBJ2-3; possibly TRBD1 or TRBD2 for D (5 bases each). Germline CDR1 and CDR2: LGHNA and YSLEER. The V end was cut by 3 bases, the J end by 2 bases, with 6 bases between. CDR3 length: 13 amino acids. CDR3 sequence reads: CASSQGTTDTQYF. The CDR3 nucleotides are TGCGCCAGCAGCCAGGGGACCACAGATACGCAGTATTTT.

This clonotype has a handful of counts. The CDR3 bases are TGTGCCACCAGCAGTGACAGGGGTACGTACGAGCAGTACTTC. As protein: CATSSDRGTYEQYF. The chain links TRBV15 to TRBJ2-7; 8 bases align to TRBD1. Per germline, CDR1 LNHNV and CDR2 YYDKDF (reference sequence). V was clipped by 3 bases and J by 4 bases; unmatched bases: 5. This CDR3 comprises 14 residues.

The J gene is TRBJ1-1, the V gene TRBV19; D call uncertain. Trimming stripped 4 bases from V and 1 base from J, with 7 bases between. Per germline, CDR1 LNHDA and CDR2 SQIVND (reference sequence). The CDR3 is 13 amino acids. The CDR3 DNA sequence: TGTGCCAGTAGTAAACCCCCGAACACTGAAGCTTTCTTT. Translated: CASSKPPNTEAFF.

This clonotype was seen many times. The rearrangement links TRBV11-2 to TRBJ2-3; TRBD2 aligns across 9 bases. From germline, CDR1 is SGHAT and CDR2 FQNNGV. The CDR3 extends over 15 amino acids. With V trimmed by 2 bases and J by 5 bases, 5 bases remained unmatched. The CDR3: CASSLRRGGRDTQYF. The CDR3 nucleotides are TGTGCCAGCAGCTTAAGGCGGGGGGGCCGAGATACGCAGTATTTT.

This clonotype occurred many times. This sequence joins TRBV18 and TRBJ2-3; D remains ambiguous. The CDR3 sequence is 11 residues long. Germline loops: CDR1 KGHSH, CDR2 LQKENI. The ends were cut back, 3 bases at V and 6 bases at J, with 4 bases in the middle. CDR3 residues: CASSPVDTQYF. For the CDR3, the DNA is TGTGCCAGCTCACCGGTCGATACGCAGTATTTT.

This clonotype has a handful of counts. This sequence joins TRBV4-3 and TRBJ2-1; D may be TRBD2 (5 bases). The CDR3 sequence is 16 residues long. V lost 0 bases and J lost 4, with 13 bases in between. Germline V gene lookup returns CDR1 LGHNA and CDR2 YSLEER. The CDR3 reads CASSQDHGNRYNEQFF. In nucleotides, the CDR3 is TGCGCCAGCAGCCAAGACCACGGGAATCGATACAATGAGCAGTTCTTC.

This clonotype has a count of ten or more. The gene calls are TRBV20-1 and TRBJ1-2, with D uncertain. Germline CDR1 reads DFQATT; CDR2 reads SNEGSKA (reference sequence). The CDR3 has 13 residues. V lost 5 bases, J lost 5 bases, and 15 bases lay in between. The CDR3 loop is CSAGRLRPYGYTF. In nucleotides, the CDR3 is TGCAGTGCTGGGAGACTAAGGCCTTATGGCTACACCTTC.

This clonotype was seen a handful of times. J is TRBJ2-2 and V is TRBV19; maybe TRBD1 (5 bases). The CDR3 extends over 16 amino acids. Trimming removed 5 bases from V and 5 bases from J, with 18 bases in between. Germline loops: CDR1 LNHDA, CDR2 SQIVND (reference sequence). The chain's CDR3 is CASSSLGRVVTGELFF. CDR3 in DNA: TGTGCCAGTAGTTCTTTAGGCAGGGTGGTAACCGGGGAGCTGTTTTTT.

A few counts support this clonotype. V usage is TRBV4-3 and J usage is TRBJ2-7; TRBD1 agrees at 7 bases. V gave up 2 bases and J gave up 6 bases; unmatched junction bases: 16. Germline V lookup: CDR1 LGHNA, CDR2 YSLEER. The CDR3 is made up of 17 amino acids. For the CDR3, the DNA is TGCGCCAGCAGCCAACAAGTCCCTTACTCAACAGGGGTCGAGCAGTACTTC. Its protein product is CASSQQVPYSTGVEQYF.

CDR3 in DNA: TGTGCCAGCAGCACCCCGGGGGGGCAAGAGACCCAGTACTTC. This codes for CASSTPGGQETQYF. V usage is TRBV9 and J usage is TRBJ2-5, with TRBD2 identical over 8 bases. Per germline, CDR1 SGDLS and CDR2 YYNGEE. The CDR3 sequence is 14 residues long. V lost 4 bases and J lost 2; bases outside the gene matches: 4.

This chain uses TRBV25-1 with TRBJ2-7; D might be TRBD2 (7 bases). V lost 6 bases and J lost 7, with 13 bases in between. Germline lookup yields CDR1 MGHDK and CDR2 SYGVNS. The length of the CDR3 is 12 residues. CDR3 residues: CASRGGAREQYF. The CDR3 bases are TGTGCCAGCAGGGGGGGGGCTCGTGAGCAGTACTTC.

The rearrangement joins TRBV4-1 to TRBJ2-7, with D possibly being TRBD1 (6 bases). The germline V and J ends were trimmed by 10 bases and 4 bases, with 14 bases remaining between them. This CDR3 spans 12 amino acids. The V gene's germline CDR1 is MGHRA and CDR2 YSYEKL. In nucleotides, the CDR3 is TGCGCCACCCGGGACACCTCATACGAGCAGTACTTC. It is translated as CATRDTSYEQYF.

The V and J genes are TRBV5-1 and TRBJ2-2; D is unclear. This CDR3 is 15 amino acids long. Germline V gene lookup returns CDR1 SGHRS and CDR2 YFSETQ. V lost 3 bases to trimming and J lost 3 bases, with 12 bases between them. The chain's CDR3 is CASSSLTGYTGELFF. The CDR3 DNA reads as TGCGCCAGCAGCTCACTTACTGGGTACACCGGGGAGCTGTTTTTT.

This clonotype showed up just a few times. A read error may account for a junction end that differs from germline. The rearrangement links TRBV20-1 to TRBJ1-3; D call uncertain. In germline, CDR1 is DFQATT, CDR2 SNEGSKA (reference sequence). This CDR3 comprises 16 residues. This CDR3 reads CSARAVWPGAGNTIYF. The CDR3, as DNA: TGCAGTGCACGGGCGGTCTGGCCAGGCGCTGGGAACACCATATATTTT.

This clonotype was counted at least ten times. V is TRBV4-2 and J is TRBJ2-7, with no clear D. CDR1 is LGHNA and CDR2 is YNFKEQ in the germline V gene. Trimming took 1 base from V and 6 from J, leaving 16 bases between them. The CDR3 runs to 15 residues. CDR3 protein: CASSQADGTRGEQYF. The CDR3 DNA is TGTGCCAGCAGCCAAGCGGACGGAACCCGTGGCGAGCAGTACTTC.

This clonotype was found a few times. This chain connects TRBV12-3 or TRBV12-4 to TRBJ2-1; D is uncertain. The CDR3 is 14 amino acids. Between the trimmed V and J ends, which lost 6 bases and 7 bases, there was a span of 16 bases. In DNA, the CDR3 is TGTGCCAGCAGCCCACCCTTCACGGCTAATGAGCAGTTCTTC. Translating it yields CASSPPFTANEQFF.

This clonotype was counted at least ten times. This chain joins TRBV20-1 and TRBJ1-1, with a tentative D call TRBD1 (5 bases). There are 13 residues in the CDR3. Germline loops: CDR1 DFQATT, CDR2 SNEGSKA (reference sequence). Trimming removed 3 bases at V and 1 base at J, with 9 bases between. As DNA, the CDR3 is TGCAGTGCTAGTGGGACGGCGAACACTGAAGCTTTCTTT. This encodes CSASGTANTEAFF.

The genes are TRBV7-9 and TRBJ2-5; 7 bases map to TRBD2. V dropped 5 bases and J dropped 2; count of bases not matched to a gene: 11. CDR1 is SEHNR, CDR2 FQNEAQ, per germline (reference sequence). There are 16 residues in the CDR3. CDR3 loop: CASSRSSGLTQETQYF. As DNA, the CDR3 is TGTGCCAGCAGCCGTAGTTCGGGACTAACACAAGAGACCCAGTACTTC.

This clonotype was observed a few times. The rearrangement uses TRBV20-1 and TRBJ2-5, with 11 bases fitting TRBD1. V was pared by 5 bases and J by 4 bases, with 9 bases of the junction left unmatched. CDR3 size: 15 residues. The germline CDR1 and CDR2 sequences are DFQATT and SNEGSKA (reference sequence). Written as DNA, the CDR3 is TGCAGTGCTCCGGACAGGGGGCAGGACGGAGAGACCCAGTACTTC. This codes for CSAPDRGQDGETQYF.

This clonotype was counted a few times. The chain has TRBV5-6 and TRBJ2-1; 10 nucleotides align to TRBD2. V dropped 1 base and J dropped 0; count of bases not matched to a gene: 7. Germline CDR1 is SGHDT and CDR2 is YYEEEE. This CDR3 comprises 18 residues. The CDR3 sequence: CASSLWLAGVSSYNEQFF. CDR3 nucleotide sequence: TGTGCCAGCAGCTTGTGGCTAGCGGGGGTCAGCTCCTACAATGAGCAGTTCTTC.

The chain is built from TRBV3-1 and TRBJ2-2; D unresolved. Per the germline V gene, CDR1 is LGHDT and CDR2 is YNNKEL (reference sequence). V shed 1 base and J shed 1 base, with 4 bases lying between them. The CDR3 totals 14 residues. CDR3 in DNA: TGTGCCAGCAGCCAAGTGGGGAACACCGGGGAGCTGTTTTTT. Translating it yields CASSQVGNTGELFF.

This clonotype was observed a handful of times. The chain uses TRBV6-1 and TRBJ2-3, with 8 bases matching TRBD2. The CDR3 extends over 17 amino acids. From germline, CDR1 is MNHNS and CDR2 SASEGT. Trimming removed 2 bases from V and 2 bases from J; junction bases left unmatched: 9. CDR3 protein: CASSERRLAGPTDTQYF. In DNA form, the CDR3 reads TGTGCCAGCAGTGAACGCCGGCTAGCGGGCCCCACAGATACGCAGTATTTT.

The genes are TRBV7-2 and TRBJ2-1; 12 bases match TRBD2. The V gene's germline CDR1 is SGHTA and CDR2 FQGNSA. This CDR3 contains 17 residues. The trim removed 5 bases at V and 2 bases at J, leaving 7 bases unmatched. CDR3: CASSPSLAGGAYNEQFF. For the CDR3, the DNA is TGTGCCAGCAGCCCCTCACTAGCGGGGGGCGCCTACAATGAGCAGTTCTTC.

There are a few counts of this clonotype. The rearrangement uses TRBV5-1 and TRBJ2-1, with 10 bases that match TRBD1. This CDR3 region has 16 residues. Trimming cost V 4 bases and J 7 bases; bases outside gene matches: 11. Germline V gene sequence: CDR1 SGHRS, CDR2 YFSETQ. The chain's CDR3 is CASSPPRQGAWNEQFF. DNA of the CDR3: TGCGCCAGCAGCCCCCCAAGACAGGGGGCGTGGAATGAGCAGTTCTTC.

This clonotype was counted ten times or more. This chain joins TRBV12-3 or TRBV12-4 and TRBJ2-7; D may be TRBD1 (6 bases). V gave up 6 bases and J gave up 0 bases, with 9 bases separating them. The CDR3 has 13 residues. The CDR3 here is CASSQGNSYEQYF. The DNA of the CDR3 is TGTGCCAGCAGCCAGGGGAACTCCTACGAGCAGTACTTC.

As concerns this clonotype: It may be a read error: a sequence one base away is much more abundant. The chain couples TRBV5-1 to TRBJ2-2; D gene ambiguous. The CDR3 length is 16 residues. Germline V gene data show CDR1 as SGHRS and CDR2 as YFSETQ. Trimming stripped 2 bases from V and 1 base from J, with 12 bases between. The CDR3 protein is CASSLNVPQNTGELFF. The CDR3 coding sequence is TGCGCCAGCAGCTTAAATGTCCCTCAGAACACCGGGGAGCTGTTTTTT. The whole variable domain, remainder taken from reference TRBV5-1 and TRBJ2-2, is KAGVTQTPRYLIKTRGQQVTLSCSPISGHRSVSWYQQTPGQGLQFLFEYFSETQRNKGNFPGRFSGRQFSNSRSEMNVSTLELGDSALYLCASSLNVPQNTGELFFGEGSRLTVL.

V and J are TRBV12-3 or TRBV12-4 and TRBJ1-6; 7 bases align to TRBD1. The trim removed 6 bases at V and 8 bases at J, leaving 16 bases unmatched. The CDR3 spans 17 residues. CDR3 sequence reads: CASSQSTGTEIYSPLHF. The CDR3 nucleotides are TGTGCCAGCAGCCAATCCACCGGGACAGAGATCTATTCACCCCTCCACTTT.

J is TRBJ1-1 and V is TRBV4-3, with D tentatively TRBD1 (6 bases). The CDR3 is 12 residues long. Germline V gene sequence: CDR1 LGHNA, CDR2 YSLEER. The ends were cut back, 1 base at V and 11 bases at J, with 11 bases in the middle. This CDR3 is CASSQGQARAFF. As DNA, the CDR3 is TGCGCCAGCAGCCAAGGACAGGCTAGGGCTTTCTTT.

This clonotype was counted only a few times. The DNA of the CDR3 is TGCAGTGCTGGCGGGGGCCACTCCTACAATGAGCAGTTCTTC. Translated: CSAGGGHSYNEQFF. The chain employs TRBV20-1 and TRBJ2-1; D possibly corresponds to TRBD2 (7 bases). Germline V gene sequence: CDR1 DFQATT, CDR2 SNEGSKA (reference sequence). Trimming took off 5 bases at V and 0 bases at J, with 11 bases between the two ends. The length of the CDR3 is 14 residues.